These 28 T cell receptor beta chains share one sample of origin, sequenced in a study of blood T cell repertoires in COVID-19. TCRdb keeps only in-frame clones here, not all; method: immunoSEQ multiplex PCR. The sample includes some 58,000 clones, 65% to 90% of them seen just once. The sample comprised peripheral blood. Receptors originate from a man in his forties or fifties with COVID-19, enrolled during active disease.

V is TRBV9 and J is TRBJ2-7; 11 bases map to TRBD2. CDR3 length: 14 amino acids. Losses at the gene ends were 0 bases for V and 6 bases for J; bases not matched to a gene: 2. The germline V gene has CDR1 SGDLS and CDR2 YYNGEE. CDR3 residues: CASSVVLAGGEQYF. The CDR3 DNA reads as TGTGCCAGCAGCGTAGTGCTAGCGGGAGGCGAGCAGTACTTC.

The genes are TRBV5-8 and TRBJ2-1, with D hard to call. This CDR3 is 14 amino acids long. Trimming shortened V by 4 bases and J by 8 bases, and 16 bases separated the two germline ends. The germline CDR1 and CDR2 sequences are SGHTS and YDEGEE. CDR3 residues: CASSRVFSSYEQFF. CDR3 bases: TGTGCCAGCAGCCGGGTCTTCTCTAGTTATGAGCAGTTCTTC. Together with reference TRBV5-8 and TRBJ2-1, the CDR3 gives the full variable domain: EAGVTQSPTHLIKTRGQQATLRCSPISGHTSVYWYQQALGLGLQFLLWYDEGEERNRGNFPPRFSGRQFPNYSSELNVNALELEDSALYLCASSRVFSSYEQFFGPGTRLTVL.

Sample share makes this clone medium-sized. The chain is built from TRBV28 and TRBJ1-6; D is unclear. V shed 8 bases and J shed 4 bases, with 6 bases lying between them. The CDR3 spans 12 residues. Germline CDR1 is MDHEN and CDR2 is SYDVKM. The CDR3 DNA reads TGTGCCAGCGAGGGTTATAATTCACCCCTCCACTTT. Residues: CASEGYNSPLHF.

The V call is TRBV14, the J call TRBJ2-7; possible D gene TRBD1, 5 bases. The CDR3 covers 11 residues. V was clipped by 5 bases and J by 3 bases, with 5 bases between them. Germline V CDR1 and CDR2: SGHDN, FVKESK. The CDR3 bases are TGTGCCAGCAGCACAGGCTACGAGCAGTACTTC. The encoded protein is CASSTGYEQYF.

This clone has just a few counts. The chain carries TRBV19 and TRBJ1-5; TRBD1 matches at 12 bases. Germline-derived CDR1 and CDR2 are LNHDA and SQIVND (reference sequence). V shed 6 bases and J 3 bases; nucleotides not matched to a gene: 3. This CDR3 is built from 15 residues. The CDR3 DNA follows: TGTGCCAGTAGCGGGGACAGGGGGCCCAATCAGCCCCAGCATTTT. Amino acid sequence: CASSGDRGPNQPQHF.

This clone has just one count. This rearrangement joins TRBV28 to TRBJ1-3; D unclear. This CDR3 has 13 residues. Germline V gene lookup returns CDR1 MDHEN and CDR2 SYDVKM. V dropped 8 bases and J dropped 1 base, with 9 bases sitting between them. This chain's CDR3 is CASVSFSGNTIYF. CDR3 nucleotide sequence: TGTGCCAGCGTGAGCTTTTCTGGAAACACCATATATTTT.

The chain recombines TRBV4-3 with TRBJ1-2; 9 positions match TRBD1. The germline gives CDR1 LGHNA, CDR2 YSLEER. The trim removed 3 bases at V and 0 bases at J, leaving 17 bases unmatched. This CDR3 contains 20 residues. This chain's CDR3 is CASSQLINRDRARANYGYTF. CDR3 sequence (DNA): TGCGCCAGCAGCCAGCTCATCAACCGGGACAGGGCCAGAGCTAACTATGGCTACACCTTC.

The chain uses TRBV24-1 and TRBJ2-1; 9 nucleotides align to TRBD1. Germline V lookup: CDR1 KGHDR, CDR2 SFDVKD. The ends lost 4 bases at V and 7 bases at J; junction bases unmatched: 13. CDR3 length: 17 residues. The CDR3 bases are TGTGCCACCAGTGACCCGTTGGTACAGGGGGCTGGGAATGAGCAGTTCTTC. Amino acid sequence: CATSDPLVQGAGNEQFF.

The chain carries TRBV19 and TRBJ1-3; perhaps TRBD1 as D (6 bases). The CDR3 totals 18 residues. The V gene lost 6 bases and the J gene lost 0 bases, with 21 bases spanning the gap. The germline V gene encodes CDR1 LNHDA and CDR2 SQIVND (reference sequence). CDR3 sequence reads: CASSDRPLTLVSGNTIYF. The CDR3 nucleotides read TGTGCCAGTAGCGACAGGCCGCTAACGTTGGTCTCTGGAAACACCATATATTTT.

This chain joins TRBV18 and TRBJ2-1; a weak D match, TRBD1 (6 bases). The CDR3 loop spans 13 amino acids. CDR1 is KGHSH and CDR2 is LQKENI in the germline V gene. Trimming stripped 3 bases from V and 7 bases from J, with 10 bases between. The CDR3 region has the DNA TGTGCCAGCTCACCGACAGGCGTGAATGAGCAGTTCTTC. This sequence encodes CASSPTGVNEQFF.

V and J are TRBV28 and TRBJ1-2, with 7 nucleotides matching TRBD1. V shed 3 bases and J 8 bases; nucleotides not matched to a gene: 15. Germline V lookup: CDR1 MDHEN, CDR2 SYDVKM. The CDR3 contains 16 residues. CDR3 amino acids: CASSFQLTRQGEGYTF. The CDR3 bases are TGTGCCAGCAGTTTTCAACTAACCCGACAGGGAGAGGGCTACACCTTC.

The chain couples TRBV5-6 to TRBJ1-2; 7 bases line up with TRBD1. Germline V gene lookup returns CDR1 SGHDT and CDR2 YYEEEE. V trimming: 1 base; J trimming: 8 bases; junction bases outside the gene matches: 8. The CDR3 runs to 14 residues. In DNA form, the CDR3 reads TGTGCCAGCAGCTTGTCTGGGACAGTTTACGGCTACACCTTC. Its protein is CASSLSGTVYGYTF.

The V call is TRBV6-5, the J call TRBJ2-3, with TRBD1 matching over 7 bases. There are 15 residues in the CDR3. Per germline, CDR1 MNHEY and CDR2 SVGAGI. After removal of 6 bases from V and 0 bases from J, the junction contained 6 bases not matched to a gene. The CDR3 nucleotides read TGTGCCAGCAGCATGGGGACAGCCAGCACAGATACGCAGTATTTT. Its protein product is CASSMGTASTDTQYF.

V and J are TRBV25-1 and TRBJ1-2, with D possibly being TRBD1 (5 bases). The CDR3 covers 14 residues. Germline V gene lookup returns CDR1 MGHDK and CDR2 SYGVNS. V shed 1 base and J shed 6 bases, with 12 bases lying between them. The CDR3 DNA reads TGTGCCAGCAGTGAATTGGGCAGGGTGGATGGCTACACCTTC. Translated: CASSELGRVDGYTF.

The rearrangement links TRBV30 to TRBJ2-7; D not certain. The V end lost 3 bases, the J end lost 0 bases, and 9 bases lay between the germline ends. Germline V lookup: CDR1 GTSNPN, CDR2 SVGIG (reference sequence). The CDR3 spans 13 residues. The CDR3 nucleotides are TGTGCCTGGAGCGTGGCAAACTCCTACGAGCAGTACTTC. Translated, it gives CAWSVANSYEQYF.

V gene TRBV24-1 combines with J gene TRBJ2-3; 7 bases map to TRBD1. Germline values: CDR1 KGHDR, CDR2 SFDVKD. There are 14 residues in the CDR3. J gave up 0 bases and V 4 bases, and 0 bases lay outside the gene matches. The CDR3 here is CATSEGQSTDTQYF. The DNA for the CDR3 is TGTGCCACCAGTGAGGGACAGAGCACAGATACGCAGTATTTT.

The chain has TRBV2 and TRBJ2-5; 8 bases align to TRBD1. V lost 7 bases and J lost 4; bases outside the gene matches: 11. The germline V gene encodes CDR1 SNHLY and CDR2 FYNNEI. The CDR3 is 15 amino acids. This CDR3 is CASKGQGRFTETQYF. For the CDR3, the DNA is TGTGCCAGCAAAGGACAGGGAAGGTTCACAGAGACCCAGTACTTC.

This chain joins TRBV4-2 and TRBJ2-1; TRBD2 agrees at 8 bases. Losses at the gene ends were 1 base for V and 7 bases for J; bases not matched to a gene: 9. In germline, CDR1 is LGHNA, CDR2 YNFKEQ. There are 16 residues in the CDR3. This chain's CDR3 is CASSQGHFSGTNEQFF. Written as DNA, the CDR3 is TGTGCCAGCAGCCAAGGGCACTTTAGCGGGACAAATGAGCAGTTCTTC.

This clone appeared once. CDR3 in DNA: TGTGCCAGCAGCTCGGGACTAGCGGCCTCTGGGGCCAACGTCCTGACTTTC. Its protein is CASSSGLAASGANVLTF. V and J are TRBV5-4 and TRBJ2-6; 11 bases match TRBD2. Losses at the gene ends were 3 bases for V and 0 bases for J; bases not matched to a gene: 2. This CDR3 spans 17 amino acids. CDR1 is SGHNT, CDR2 YYREEE, per germline (reference sequence). Using reference TRBV5-4 and TRBJ2-6 for the parts outside the CDR3, the full variable domain is ETGVTQSPTHLIKTRGQQVTLRCSSQSGHNTVSWYQQALGQGPQFIFQYYREEENGRGNFPPRFSGLQFPNYSSELNVNALELDDSALYLCASSSGLAASGANVLTFGAGSRLTVL.

This clone was seen once. This chain uses TRBV10-3 with TRBJ2-1; 7 bases map to TRBD2. The CDR3 runs to 13 residues. With 11 bases clipped from V and 3 bases from J, the junction kept 7 bases outside the gene matches. Germline-derived CDR1 and CDR2 are ENHRY and SYGVKD. The CDR3: CASRGEGYNEQFF. The CDR3 DNA reads as TGTGCCTCTCGGGGGGAGGGCTACAATGAGCAGTTCTTC.

This chain connects TRBV6-2 or TRBV6-3 to TRBJ1-1; 9 positions match TRBD1. Germline V gene sequence: CDR1 MNHEY, CDR2 SVGEGT. CDR3 length: 15 residues. J lost 4 bases, V lost 5 bases, and 8 bases had no gene match. This chain's CDR3 is CASSPHRGRVTEAFF. The CDR3 nucleotides read TGTGCCAGCAGTCCGCACAGGGGGCGGGTCACTGAAGCTTTCTTT.

The J gene is TRBJ1-2, the V gene TRBV19, with TRBD1 identical over 8 bases. Germline assignment: CDR1 LNHDA and CDR2 SQIVND (reference sequence). The CDR3 covers 12 residues. CDR3 sequence: CVSGDRIYGYTF. CDR3 DNA sequence: TGTGTCTCGGGGGACAGGATCTATGGCTACACCTTC.

The chain employs TRBV9 and TRBJ2-1, with TRBD2 identical over 7 bases. With 7 bases clipped from V and 5 bases from J, the junction kept 15 bases outside the gene matches. The CDR3 covers 16 residues. Germline V lookup: CDR1 SGDLS, CDR2 YYNGEE. CDR3 nucleotide sequence: TGTGCCAGCGCTAGGGTGGCGGGAGTTGGGGACAATGAGCAGTTCTTC. Translated: CASARVAGVGDNEQFF. Filled out from reference TRBV9 and TRBJ2-1, the complete variable domain reads DSGVTQTPKHLITATGQRVTLRCSPRSGDLSVYWYQQSLDQGLQFLIQYYNGEERAKGNILERFSAQQFPDLHSELNLSSLELGDSALYFCASARVAGVGDNEQFFGPGTRLTVL.

The chain is built from TRBV19 and TRBJ2-7; TRBD2 might be the D (5 bases). Trimming removed 5 bases at V and 1 base at J, with 15 bases between. The germline gives CDR1 LNHDA, CDR2 SQIVND (reference sequence). The CDR3 is 15 residues long. CDR3 amino acids: CASSLYWTGSYEQYF. CDR3 sequence (DNA): TGTGCCAGTAGTTTGTACTGGACTGGTTCCTACGAGCAGTACTTC.

This rearrangement joins TRBV30 to TRBJ2-1; 7 bases line up with TRBD1. The CDR3 covers 14 residues. The J segment lost 0 bases and the V segment lost 4 bases, leaving 3 bases of the junction unmatched. Germline-derived CDR1 and CDR2 are GTSNPN and SVGIG (reference sequence). Here the CDR3 DNA reads TGTGCCTGGACCAGGGGGAGCTCCTACAATGAGCAGTTCTTC. Its protein product is CAWTRGSSYNEQFF.

The chain combines TRBV2 with TRBJ2-1; 11 nucleotides line up with TRBD2. Trimming removed 6 bases from V and 8 bases from J; junction bases left unmatched: 9. Germline CDR1 is SNHLY and CDR2 is FYNNEI. This CDR3 region has 15 residues. CDR3 sequence (DNA): TGTGCCAGCAGATTGACTAGCGGGAATACGGATGAGCAGTTCTTC. Amino acids: CASRLTSGNTDEQFF. The complete variable domain, with remaining parts taken from reference TRBV2 and TRBJ2-1, reads EPEVTQTPSHQVTQMGQEVILRCVPISNHLYFYWYRQILGQKVEFLVSFYNNEISEKSEIFDDQFSVERPDGSNFTLKIRSTKLEDSAMYFCASRLTSGNTDEQFFGPGTRLTVL.

CDR3: CASSQVGTSGSSYNEQFF. CDR3 coding DNA: TGCGCCAGCAGCCAAGTCGGGACGAGCGGGAGCTCCTACAATGAGCAGTTCTTC. This chain connects TRBV4-1 to TRBJ2-1; TRBD2 agrees at 8 bases. The CDR3 is 18 residues long. V dropped 1 base and J dropped 0; count of bases not matched to a gene: 8. Germline assignment: CDR1 MGHRA and CDR2 YSYEKL.

V gene TRBV6-6 combines with J gene TRBJ1-6; D remains unclear. V was cut by 10 bases and J by 6 bases, with 13 bases left in between. Per germline, CDR1 MNHNY and CDR2 SVGAGI (reference sequence). The CDR3 runs 13 residues. CDR3 nucleotides: TGTGCCATCTCGCCAAGCCTTAATTCACCCCTCCACTTT. Protein sequence: CAISPSLNSPLHF.